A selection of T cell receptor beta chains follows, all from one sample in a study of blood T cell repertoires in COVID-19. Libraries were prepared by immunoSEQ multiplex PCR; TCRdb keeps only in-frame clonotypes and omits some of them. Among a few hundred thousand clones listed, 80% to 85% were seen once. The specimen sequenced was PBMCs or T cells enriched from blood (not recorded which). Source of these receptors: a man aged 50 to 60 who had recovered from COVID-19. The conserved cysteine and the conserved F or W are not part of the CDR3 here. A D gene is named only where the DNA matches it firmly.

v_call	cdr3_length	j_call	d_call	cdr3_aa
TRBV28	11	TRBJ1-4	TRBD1	ASSLQGDEKLF
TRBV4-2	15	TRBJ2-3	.	ASSQGAGGPFMDTQY
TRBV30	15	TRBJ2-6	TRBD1	AWSVDRVRSGANVLT
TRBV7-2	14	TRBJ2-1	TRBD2	ASSPRQRGNYNEQF
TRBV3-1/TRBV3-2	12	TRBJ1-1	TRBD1	ASTYQGDGTEAF
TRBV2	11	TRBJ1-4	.	ASSLQGWEKLF
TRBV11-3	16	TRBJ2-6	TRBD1	ASSLTPGTGTGANVLT
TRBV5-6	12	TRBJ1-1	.	ASSLGGAVGEAF
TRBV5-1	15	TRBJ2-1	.	ASDGSRSGGSYNEQF
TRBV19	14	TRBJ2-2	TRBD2	ASSIGGTRYTGELF
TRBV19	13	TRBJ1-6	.	ASSIEGVNNSPLH
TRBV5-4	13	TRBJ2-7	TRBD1	ASSYAGQGVHEQY
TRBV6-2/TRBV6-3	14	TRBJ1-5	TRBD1	ASSYSHRGNNQPQH